Following are 11 T cell receptor beta chains from one sample sequenced in a study of CD8 T cells in ankylosing spondylitis. TCRdb re-called the 5' RACE reads through MiXCR, storing one row per CDR3 protein. The sample lists some 800,000 distinct CDR3 sequences; 10% to 15% were seen once. These receptors lack a known antigen. Study results and limitations: Made up of eight highly homologous variants, a TCR beta motif appeared characteristic of ankylosing spondylitis blood.

Sequenced sample: blood, either unsorted or a sorted T cell fraction (not recorded which). Receptors originate from a male donor with ankylosing spondylitis.

This clonotype has at least ten counts. The chain links TRBV29-1 to TRBJ1-2, with a weak D call TRBD1 (6 bases). This CDR3 has 14 residues. The germline V gene encodes CDR1 SQVTM and CDR2 ANQGSEA. Trimming removed 6 bases at V and 6 bases at J, with 20 bases between. CDR3: CSVPQGFEVNGYTF. CDR3 coding DNA: TGCAGCGTACCTCAGGGGTTCGAAGTTAATGGCTACACCTTC.

This clonotype was counted a few times. This sequence joins TRBV20-1 and TRBJ2-1; TRBD2 aligns across 9 bases. Germline V gene sequence: CDR1 DFQATT, CDR2 SNEGSKA (reference sequence). This CDR3 comprises 17 residues. Unmatched junction bases numbered 6, after V lost 0 bases and J lost 0 bases. The CDR3 protein is CSAREVLAGSSYNEQFF. The CDR3, as DNA: TGCAGTGCTAGAGAGGTACTAGCGGGCAGCTCCTACAATGAGCAGTTCTTC.

This clonotype was recorded at least ten times. The chain employs TRBV5-1 and TRBJ2-1, with D hard to call. The CDR3 has 12 residues. Trimming pared 3 bases from V and 4 bases from J, leaving 5 bases between. The germline CDR1 and CDR2 sequences are SGHRS and YFSETQ. The CDR3 protein is CASSWGYNEQFF. CDR3 coding DNA: TGCGCCAGCAGCTGGGGTTACAATGAGCAGTTCTTC.

This clonotype was seen more than once but under ten times. The chain links TRBV28 to TRBJ2-7; D unresolved. The germline V gene has CDR1 MDHEN and CDR2 SYDVKM. The CDR3 loop spans 13 amino acids. Trimming cost V 7 bases and J 5 bases, with 15 bases left between them. The CDR3, as DNA: TGTGCCAGCATATGGTCGGGTTCGCACGAGCAGTACTTC. As protein: CASIWSGSHEQYF.

The chain employs TRBV10-3 and TRBJ1-4; 7 bases agree with TRBD1. The J segment lost 0 bases and the V segment lost 0 bases, leaving 4 bases of the junction unmatched. The CDR3 has 17 residues. Per the germline V gene, CDR1 is ENHRY and CDR2 is SYGVKD. The CDR3 loop reads CAISESGTAATNEKLFF. The CDR3 nucleotides read TGTGCCATCAGTGAGTCAGGGACAGCAGCAACTAATGAAAAACTGTTTTTT.

This clonotype was seen a handful of times. The rearrangement joins TRBV15 to TRBJ2-1, with no clear D. This CDR3 has 14 residues. In germline, CDR1 is LNHNV, CDR2 YYDKDF (reference sequence). The germline V and J ends were trimmed by 0 bases and 6 bases, with 9 bases remaining between them. The CDR3 spells CATSRDLDVNEQFF. CDR3 bases: TGTGCCACCAGCAGAGACCTGGACGTCAATGAGCAGTTCTTC.

The table lists this clonotype with a few counts. This chain connects TRBV12-3 or TRBV12-4 to TRBJ2-3, with 8 bases identical to TRBD2. With 2 bases clipped from V and 1 base from J, the junction kept 11 bases outside the gene matches. This CDR3 region has 18 residues. CDR3 in DNA: TGTGCCAGCAGTTTACCCCTCATAAGCGGGGGCGGCACAGATACGCAGTATTTT. Its protein is CASSLPLISGGGTDTQYF.

This clonotype was counted only a few times. The chain recombines TRBV20-1 with TRBJ2-7, with D possibly called TRBD1 or TRBD2 (5 bases each). CDR3 length: 13 residues. Trimming removed 5 bases at V and 2 bases at J, with 13 bases between. Germline loops: CDR1 DFQATT, CDR2 SNEGSKA (reference sequence). The CDR3 DNA is TGCAGTGCTCTCCCCGGGGACGCCTACGAGCAGTACTTC. Amino acid sequence: CSALPGDAYEQYF.

This clonotype was observed a handful of times. The chain is built from TRBV7-2 and TRBJ2-1; 9 nucleotides line up with TRBD2. Per germline, CDR1 SGHTA and CDR2 FQGNSA. This CDR3 contains 15 residues. Trimming removed 3 bases from V and 8 bases from J; junction bases left unmatched: 8. CDR3 residues: CASSFLAGEFHEQFF. CDR3 sequence (DNA): TGTGCCAGCAGCTTTTTAGCGGGAGAATTCCATGAGCAGTTCTTC.

The chain joins TRBV6-5 to TRBJ1-2; D possibly corresponds to TRBD1 (6 bases). The V end was cut by 3 bases, the J end by 8 bases, with 13 bases between. CDR3 length equals 13 residues. Germline CDR1 reads MNHEY; CDR2 reads SVGAGI. In nucleotides, the CDR3 is TGTGCCAGCAGTTATATCCGGGGGCAAGGCTACACCTTC. This sequence encodes CASSYIRGQGYTF.

The chain employs TRBV6-4 and TRBJ1-1, with D perhaps TRBD1 (6 bases). V was clipped by 3 bases and J by 6 bases, with 11 bases between them. From germline, CDR1 is MRHNA and CDR2 SNTAGT. The CDR3 has 13 amino acids. CDR3 protein: CASSERGTSEAFF. CDR3 coding DNA: TGTGCCAGCAGTGAGCGCGGGACATCTGAAGCTTTCTTT.